The T cell receptor beta chain described here comes from a study of CD4 T cell repertoires in COVID-19 (dated by TCRdb to about 2021). For context, the study as a whole: To analyze cross-reactivity, CFSE-low cells were expanded with IL-2 for 10 days and then labeled again and restimulated with spike proteins from other coronaviruses. Naturally processed CD4+ T cell responses to SARS-CoV-2 spike and nucleoprotein were characterized in COVID-19-recovered individuals, and clonal composition was assessed by TCR Vbeta sequencing. Subset-level TCR Vbeta repertoire analysis of SARS-CoV-2-reactive T cells was performed in a few recovered individuals. Results the study describes overall, beyond this receptor: Several of the most expanded SARS-CoV-2-reactive clonotypes were found to be shared between two or all three memory subsets, suggesting intraclonal diversification. Between roughly 6.5 and 27% of SARS-CoV-2 clonotypes were also detected in SARS-CoV and/or HKU1 spike-stimulated secondary cultures, consistent with cross-reactivity.

Reading from cysteine to phenylalanine, the CDR3 counts 15 amino acids. Of the read, only the CDR3 DNA is kept; its 45 bases are in frame from base 1. Trimming takes 0 bases off V and 5 bases off J; junction bases not matched to a gene: 4. Sequences LGHNA (CDR1) and YNFKEQ (CDR2) are obtained from the germline V gene. According to the study, the label for this sample's time point signals: sample from a COVID-19-recovered individual after infection. Donors were patients who had recovered from mild-to-severe COVID-19. Uncultured memory T cell samples were sequenced directly after ex vivo isolation. From peripheral blood mononuclear cells, the researchers isolated CD4+ total memory, central memory, effector memory and circulating T follicular helper cells. About this clone itself: Its binding antigen is unknown. Per-nucleotide qualities are absent, and no much larger clonotype sits a single base away.

To prepare the library, the immunoSEQ multiplex PCR assay was applied. The authors processed their data as follows. To quantify how much the repertoires of different subsets overlapped, the Chao-Jaccard similarity index was used along with counts of shared clonotypes. As stored in TCRdb, this immuneACCESS dataset retains in-frame rearrangements with V and J assigned. A fraction of the clones does not appear; measured against another copy, unresolved V genes explain less than half of the discrepancy, and the remainder lacks a known reason. V and J calls and clone size come straight from that table; D and trimming were deduced from the DNA. This sample has approximately 75,000 clones in its table, and roughly 80% of those were observed once. The ten largest account for approximately 0.6% of the sample.

This specimen was CD4+ T cells from peripheral blood, taken after recovery from COVID-19. Recombination connected TRBV4-2 to TRBJ1-2; 9 of the junction bases match TRBD1. This receptor was identified in a human donor who had COVID-19. The CDR3 region: CASSQEQGARYGYTF. The DNA sequence follows: TGTGCCAGCAGCCAAGAACAGGGGGCGCGTTATGGCTACACCTTC.